This T cell receptor beta chain was sequenced for a study of cytomegalovirus exposure and HLA in healthy donors. Study results and caveats: Among the CMV-associated chains, three were confirmed in vitro as specific for CMV antigens. V segments that were indistinguishable, TRBV6-2 and TRBV6-3 among them, were omitted from analysis. The majority of CMV-associated TCR beta chains were reported as apparently HLA-restricted in a later analysis. It was about 150 TCR beta chains that were listed as cytomegalovirus-associated.

V lost 1 base, J lost 10 bases, and 8 bases lay in between. CDR1 and CDR2 (germline): SGHVS, FQNEAQ. This CDR3 contains 12 residues. Amplification used 60 Vbeta primers and 13 Jbeta primers. Profiled with immunoSEQ multiplex PCR; TCRdb holds only in-frame clones, not every one. The repertoire table contains under 50,000 clones. To note about this clone: The antigen remains unidentified.

Source material: PBMCs. The gene calls are TRBV7-8 and TRBJ2-1, with TRBD2 as a possible D gene (5 bases). This TCR derives from a male donor in good health and CMV-seronegative. The CDR3 region is CASSLVGEEQFF. The DNA for the CDR3 is TGTGCCAGCAGCTTAGTTGGGGAGGAGCAGTTCTTC.